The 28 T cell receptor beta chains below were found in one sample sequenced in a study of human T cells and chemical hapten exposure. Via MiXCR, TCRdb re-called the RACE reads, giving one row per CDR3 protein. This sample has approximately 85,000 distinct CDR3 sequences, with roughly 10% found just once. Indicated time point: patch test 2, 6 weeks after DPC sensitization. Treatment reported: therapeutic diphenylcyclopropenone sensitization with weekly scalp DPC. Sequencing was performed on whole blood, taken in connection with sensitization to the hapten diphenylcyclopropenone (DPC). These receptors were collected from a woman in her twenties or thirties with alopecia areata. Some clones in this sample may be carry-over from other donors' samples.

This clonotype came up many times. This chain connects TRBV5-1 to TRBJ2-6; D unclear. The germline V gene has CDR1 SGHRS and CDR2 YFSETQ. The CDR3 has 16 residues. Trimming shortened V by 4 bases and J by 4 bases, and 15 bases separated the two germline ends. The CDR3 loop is CASSLQAIQGANVLTF. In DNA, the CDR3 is TGCGCCAGCAGCCTGCAGGCTATCCAGGGGGCCAACGTCCTGACTTTC.

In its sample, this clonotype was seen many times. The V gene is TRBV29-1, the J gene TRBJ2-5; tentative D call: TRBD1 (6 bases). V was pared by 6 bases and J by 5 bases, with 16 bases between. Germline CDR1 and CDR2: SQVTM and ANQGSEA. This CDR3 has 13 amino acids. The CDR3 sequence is CSVKGVGRETQYF. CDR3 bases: TGCAGCGTGAAGGGGGTAGGCCGGGAGACCCAGTACTTC.

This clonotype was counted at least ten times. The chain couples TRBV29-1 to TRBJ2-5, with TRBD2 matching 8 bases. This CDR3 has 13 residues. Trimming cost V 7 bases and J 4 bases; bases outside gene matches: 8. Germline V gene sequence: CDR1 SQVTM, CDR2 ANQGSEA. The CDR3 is CSGMGLDGETQYF. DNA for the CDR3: TGCAGCGGAATGGGACTAGACGGAGAGACCCAGTACTTC.

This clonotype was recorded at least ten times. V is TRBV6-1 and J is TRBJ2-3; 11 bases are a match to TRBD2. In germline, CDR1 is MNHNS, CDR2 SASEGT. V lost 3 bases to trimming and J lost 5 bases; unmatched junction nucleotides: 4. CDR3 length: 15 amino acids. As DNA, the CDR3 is TGTGCCAGCAGTGAGACCGGGACTAGCGGAGATACGCAGTATTTT. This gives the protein CASSETGTSGDTQYF.

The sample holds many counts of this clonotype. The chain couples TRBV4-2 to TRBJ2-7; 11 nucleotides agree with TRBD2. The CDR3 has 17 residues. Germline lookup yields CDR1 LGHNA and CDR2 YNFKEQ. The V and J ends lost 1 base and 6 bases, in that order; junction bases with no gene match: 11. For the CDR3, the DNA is TGTGCCAGCAGCCAAGCTAGGGGCTTAGCGGGAGGGTTCGAGCAGTACTTC. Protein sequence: CASSQARGLAGGFEQYF.

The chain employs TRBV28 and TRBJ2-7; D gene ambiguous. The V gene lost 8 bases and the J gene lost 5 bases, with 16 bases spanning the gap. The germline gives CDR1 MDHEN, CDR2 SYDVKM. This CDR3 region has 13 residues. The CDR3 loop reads CASHRAVGDEQYF. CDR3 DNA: TGTGCCAGCCATAGGGCTGTTGGGGACGAGCAGTACTTC.

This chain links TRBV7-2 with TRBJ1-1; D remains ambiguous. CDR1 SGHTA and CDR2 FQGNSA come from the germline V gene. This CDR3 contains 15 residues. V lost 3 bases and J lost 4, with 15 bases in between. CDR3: CASSFPPRGITEAFF. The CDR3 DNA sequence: TGTGCCAGCAGCTTTCCCCCCAGAGGGATCACTGAAGCTTTCTTT.

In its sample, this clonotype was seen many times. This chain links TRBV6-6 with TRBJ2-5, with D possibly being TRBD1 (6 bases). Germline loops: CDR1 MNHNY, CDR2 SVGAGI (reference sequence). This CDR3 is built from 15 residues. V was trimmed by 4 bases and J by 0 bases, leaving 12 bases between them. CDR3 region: CASSLGQGHQETQYF. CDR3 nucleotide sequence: TGTGCCAGCAGTTTGGGGCAGGGGCACCAAGAGACCCAGTACTTC.

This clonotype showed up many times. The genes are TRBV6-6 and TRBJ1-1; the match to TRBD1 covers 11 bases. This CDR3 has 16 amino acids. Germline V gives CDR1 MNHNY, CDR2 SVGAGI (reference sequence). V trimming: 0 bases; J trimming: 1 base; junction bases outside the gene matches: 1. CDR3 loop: CASSYSGQGGNTEAFF. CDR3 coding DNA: TGTGCCAGCAGTTACTCGGGACAGGGGGGGAACACTGAAGCTTTCTTT.

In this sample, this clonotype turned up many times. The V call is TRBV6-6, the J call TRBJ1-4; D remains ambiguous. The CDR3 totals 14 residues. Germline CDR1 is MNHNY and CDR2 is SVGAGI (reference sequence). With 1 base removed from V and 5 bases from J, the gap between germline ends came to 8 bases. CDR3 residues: CASSYFTGNEKLFF. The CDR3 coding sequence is TGTGCCAGCAGTTACTTTACGGGGAATGAAAAACTGTTTTTT.

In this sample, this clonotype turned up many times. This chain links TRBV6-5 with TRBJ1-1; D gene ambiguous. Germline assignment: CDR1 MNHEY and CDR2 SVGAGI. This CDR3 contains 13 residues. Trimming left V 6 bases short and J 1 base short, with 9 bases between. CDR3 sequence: CASRMDGNTEAFF. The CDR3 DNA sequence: TGTGCCAGCAGGATGGACGGGAACACTGAAGCTTTCTTT.

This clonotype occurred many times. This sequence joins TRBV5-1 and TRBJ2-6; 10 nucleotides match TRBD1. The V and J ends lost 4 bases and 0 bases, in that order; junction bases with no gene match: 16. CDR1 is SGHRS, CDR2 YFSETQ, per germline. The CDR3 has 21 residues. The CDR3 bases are TGCGCCAGCAGCCCCATACCGGGACAGGGGTTCACCCGCTCTGGGGCCAACGTCCTGACTTTC. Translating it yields CASSPIPGQGFTRSGANVLTF.

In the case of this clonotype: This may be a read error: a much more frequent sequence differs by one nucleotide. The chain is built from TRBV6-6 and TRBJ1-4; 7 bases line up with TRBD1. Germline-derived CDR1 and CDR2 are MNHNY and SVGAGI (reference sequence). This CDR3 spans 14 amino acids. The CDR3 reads CASRTGATNEKPFF. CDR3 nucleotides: TGTGCCAGCAGAACAGGGGCAACTAATGAAAAACCGTTTTTT.

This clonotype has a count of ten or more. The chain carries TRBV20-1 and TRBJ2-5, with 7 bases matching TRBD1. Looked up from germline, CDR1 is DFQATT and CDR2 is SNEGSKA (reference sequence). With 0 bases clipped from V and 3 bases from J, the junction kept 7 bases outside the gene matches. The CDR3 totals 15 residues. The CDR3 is CSAREKTGIKETQYF. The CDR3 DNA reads TGCAGTGCTAGAGAAAAGACAGGGATTAAAGAGACCCAGTACTTC.

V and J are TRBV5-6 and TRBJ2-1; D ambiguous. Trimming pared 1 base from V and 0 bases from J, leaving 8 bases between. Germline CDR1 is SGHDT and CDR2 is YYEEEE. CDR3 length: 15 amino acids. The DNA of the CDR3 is TGTGCCAGCAGCTTGTATCGGAGCTCCTACAATGAGCAGTTCTTC. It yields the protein CASSLYRSSYNEQFF.

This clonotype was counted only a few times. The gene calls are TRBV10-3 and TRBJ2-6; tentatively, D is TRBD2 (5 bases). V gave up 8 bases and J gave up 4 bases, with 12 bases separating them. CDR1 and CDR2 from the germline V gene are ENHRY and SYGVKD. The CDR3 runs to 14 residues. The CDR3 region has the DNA TGTGCCATCCGGGGAGATAGCGGGGCCAACGTCCTGACTTTC. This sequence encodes CAIRGDSGANVLTF.

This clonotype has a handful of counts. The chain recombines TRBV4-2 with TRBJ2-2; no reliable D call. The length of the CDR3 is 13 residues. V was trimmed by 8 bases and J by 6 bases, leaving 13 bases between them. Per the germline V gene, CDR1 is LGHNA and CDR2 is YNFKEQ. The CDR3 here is CASENAPAGELFF. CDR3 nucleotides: TGTGCCAGCGAAAATGCCCCCGCCGGGGAGCTGTTTTTT.

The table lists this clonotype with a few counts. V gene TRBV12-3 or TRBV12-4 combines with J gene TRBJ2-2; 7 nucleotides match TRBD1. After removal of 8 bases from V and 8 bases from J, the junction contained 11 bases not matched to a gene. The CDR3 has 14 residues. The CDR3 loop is CASSDRAWAGELFF. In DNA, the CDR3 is TGTGCCAGCTCTGACAGGGCATGGGCTGGGGAGCTGTTTTTT.

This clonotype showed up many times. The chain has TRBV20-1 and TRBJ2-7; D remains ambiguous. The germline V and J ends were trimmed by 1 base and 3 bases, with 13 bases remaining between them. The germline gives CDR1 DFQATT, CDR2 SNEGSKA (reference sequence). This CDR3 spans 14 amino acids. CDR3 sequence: CSARVVGPNYEQYF. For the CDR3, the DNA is TGCAGTGCTAGAGTCGTGGGTCCCAACTACGAGCAGTACTTC.

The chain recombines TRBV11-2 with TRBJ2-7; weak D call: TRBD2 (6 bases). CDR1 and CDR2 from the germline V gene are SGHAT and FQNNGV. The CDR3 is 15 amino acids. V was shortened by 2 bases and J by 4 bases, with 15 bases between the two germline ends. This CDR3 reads CASSLLPSADYEQYF. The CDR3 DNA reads TGTGCCAGCAGCTTATTGCCTAGCGCAGATTACGAGCAGTACTTC.

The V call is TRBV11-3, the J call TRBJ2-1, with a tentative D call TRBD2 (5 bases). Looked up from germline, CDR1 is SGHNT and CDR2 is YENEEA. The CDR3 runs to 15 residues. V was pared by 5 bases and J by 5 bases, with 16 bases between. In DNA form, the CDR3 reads TGTGCCAGCAGCCCCGCCAGTCAGCGGAACAATGAGCAGTTCTTC. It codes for CASSPASQRNNEQFF. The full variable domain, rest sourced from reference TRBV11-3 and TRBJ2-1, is EAGVVQSPRYKIIEKKQPVAFWCNPISGHNTLYWYLQNLGQGPELLIRYENEEAVDDSQLPKDRFSAERLKGVDSTLKIQPAELGDSAVYLCASSPASQRNNEQFFGPGTRLTVL.

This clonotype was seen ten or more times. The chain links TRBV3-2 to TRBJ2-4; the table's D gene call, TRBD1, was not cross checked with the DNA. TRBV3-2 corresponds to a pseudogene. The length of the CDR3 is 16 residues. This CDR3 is CASSQAKGRKKNIQYF. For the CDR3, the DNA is TGTGCCAGCAGCCAAGCCAAGGGACGGAAAAAAAACATTCAGTACTTC.

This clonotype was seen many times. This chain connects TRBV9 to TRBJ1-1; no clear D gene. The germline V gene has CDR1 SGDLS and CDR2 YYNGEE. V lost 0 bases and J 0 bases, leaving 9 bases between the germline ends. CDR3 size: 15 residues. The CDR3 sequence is CASSVDTYLNTEAFF. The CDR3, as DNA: TGTGCCAGCAGCGTAGACACTTATTTGAACACTGAAGCTTTCTTT.

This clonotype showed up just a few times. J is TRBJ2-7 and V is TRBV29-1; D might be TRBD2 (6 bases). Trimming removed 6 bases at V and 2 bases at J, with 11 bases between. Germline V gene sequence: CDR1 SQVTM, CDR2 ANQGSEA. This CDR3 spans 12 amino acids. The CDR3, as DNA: TGCAGCGTGGAGGGGCCTACCTACGAGCAGTACTTC. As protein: CSVEGPTYEQYF.

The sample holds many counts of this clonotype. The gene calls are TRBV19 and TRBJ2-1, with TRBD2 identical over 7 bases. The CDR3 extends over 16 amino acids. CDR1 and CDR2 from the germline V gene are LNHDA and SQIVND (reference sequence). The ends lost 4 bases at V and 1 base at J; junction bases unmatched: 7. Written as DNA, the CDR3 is TGTGCCAGTAGTACACCGGGGGGAGGATCCTACAATGAGCAGTTCTTC. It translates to CASSTPGGGSYNEQFF.

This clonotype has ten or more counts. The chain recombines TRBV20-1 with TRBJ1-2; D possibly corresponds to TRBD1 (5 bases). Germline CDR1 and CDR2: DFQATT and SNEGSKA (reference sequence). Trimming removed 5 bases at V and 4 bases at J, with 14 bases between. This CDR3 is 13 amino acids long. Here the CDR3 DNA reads TGCAGTGCTCCAGGACAAGGGGTCTATGGCTACACCTTC. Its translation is CSAPGQGVYGYTF.

The CDR3 protein is CASSPPVSTDTQYF. The CDR3 nucleotides are TGTGCCAGCTCCCCCCCTGTGAGCACAGATACGCAGTATTTT. The chain links TRBV18 to TRBJ2-3; D ambiguous. Germline V gene data show CDR1 as KGHSH and CDR2 as LQKENI. Trimming left V 6 bases short and J 0 bases short, with 10 bases between. This CDR3 contains 14 residues.

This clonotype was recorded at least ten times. The CDR3 DNA reads as TGCAGTGCTAGGGTTTGGGGGTTTGATCAGCCCCAGCATTTT. This gives the protein CSARVWGFDQPQHF. The V call is TRBV20-1, the J call TRBJ1-5; a weak D match, TRBD1 (5 bases). This CDR3 contains 14 residues. Germline-derived CDR1 and CDR2 are DFQATT and SNEGSKA (reference sequence). Deletions cut 3 bases from V and 5 bases from J, with 14 bases between.